The 21 T cell receptor beta chains below come from one sample, sequenced in a study of shared clonotypes between healthy human individuals. Generated by immunoSEQ multiplex PCR, the TCRdb table keeps only in-frame clones and is missing some. Among approximately 2,200,000 clones listed, more than 85% were seen once. It was CD45RO-negative cells, positively selected for CCR7, that made up naive CD8 cells, with terminally differentiated effector memory CD45RA+ cells excluded. Sequencing used naive CD8+ T cells from PBMCs. The receptor source for this set is a man between 18 and 35 years old in good health. Some clones in this sample may be carry-over from other donors' samples.

J is TRBJ1-4 and V is TRBV28, with D unresolved. The ends were cut back, 5 bases at V and 8 bases at J, with 15 bases in the middle. The germline V gene encodes CDR1 MDHEN and CDR2 SYDVKM. The CDR3 runs to 14 residues. CDR3 sequence (DNA): TGTGCCAGCAGTGACCCGGGTTTAAACGAAAAACTGTTTTTT. Protein: CASSDPGLNEKLFF.

The rearrangement joins TRBV19 to TRBJ2-2; a weak D match, TRBD1 (6 bases). The CDR3 is 15 residues long. Trimming removed 7 bases at V and 2 bases at J, with 14 bases between. Germline-derived CDR1 and CDR2 are LNHDA and SQIVND (reference sequence). DNA of the CDR3: TGTGCCAGTACCCCGACAGGACCTAACACCGGGGAGCTGTTTTTT. This sequence encodes CASTPTGPNTGELFF.

This chain joins TRBV27 and TRBJ1-2; 7 bases match TRBD1. CDR1 and CDR2 from the germline V gene are MNHEY and SMNVEV (reference sequence). J was trimmed by 3 bases and V by 7 bases; bases with no gene match: 11. The length of the CDR3 is 15 residues. As DNA, the CDR3 is TGTGCCAGCAAGACGAGACAGGGTTGGTACTATGGCTACACCTTC. Encoded protein: CASKTRQGWYYGYTF.

V is TRBV28 and J is TRBJ2-7, with D possibly matching TRBD1 (6 bases). The CDR3 length is 14 residues. Germline V lookup: CDR1 MDHEN, CDR2 SYDVKM. Trimming took 6 bases from V and 4 from J, leaving 16 bases between them. The CDR3 reads CASSLGQNYYEQYF. The CDR3, as DNA: TGTGCCAGCAGCCTAGGACAGAATTATTACGAGCAGTACTTC.

V gene TRBV7-2 combines with J gene TRBJ1-2; D not resolved. Trimming pared 2 bases from V and 0 bases from J, leaving 13 bases between. From germline, CDR1 is SGHTA and CDR2 FQGNSA. The CDR3 totals 16 residues. The DNA for the CDR3 is TGTGCCAGCAGCTTACCGGTAACAGCAGCTAACTATGGCTACACCTTC. Residues: CASSLPVTAANYGYTF.

This chain joins TRBV13 and TRBJ2-3; 8 positions agree with TRBD1. Germline V lookup: CDR1 PRHDT, CDR2 FYEKMQ (reference sequence). V lost 3 bases, J lost 3 bases, and 11 bases stayed unmatched. The CDR3 has 17 amino acids. The CDR3 nucleotides are TGTGCCAGCAGCTTTGAACAGGGGGTGAGCGGGACAGATACGCAGTATTTT. Translating it yields CASSFEQGVSGTDTQYF. The entire variable domain, with the rest obtained from reference TRBV13 and TRBJ2-3, is as follows: AAGVIQSPRHLIKEKRETATLKCYPIPRHDTVYWYQQGPGQDPQFLISFYEKMQSDKGSIPDRFSAQQFSDYHSELNMSSLELGDSALYFCASSFEQGVSGTDTQYFGPGTRLTVL.

This sequence joins TRBV15 and TRBJ2-7; D ambiguous. The germline CDR1 and CDR2 sequences are LNHNV and YYDKDF (reference sequence). The CDR3 length is 12 residues. V dropped 6 bases and J dropped 5 bases, with 11 bases sitting between them. In DNA, the CDR3 is TGTGCCACCAGAACTATTGGGGACGAGCAGTACTTC. Its protein product is CATRTIGDEQYF.

Worth noting for this clone: Other DNA variants within this sample encode the same CDR3. The chain links TRBV19 to TRBJ2-7; TRBD2 might be the D (6 bases). Germline values: CDR1 LNHDA, CDR2 SQIVND (reference sequence). V was pared by 5 bases and J by 2 bases, with 10 bases between. There are 13 residues in the CDR3. CDR3 coding DNA: TGTGCCAGTAGTCTTACGGGGGCCTACGAGCAGTACTTC. Encoded protein: CASSLTGAYEQYF.

This clone was picked up one time. This chain links TRBV6-1 with TRBJ2-7; D gene ambiguous. Trimming took 1 base from V and 2 from J, leaving 12 bases between them. The CDR3 consists of 15 residues. CDR1 MNHNS and CDR2 SASEGT come from the germline V gene. This CDR3 is CASSEGAAAAYEQYF. The CDR3 DNA sequence: TGTGCCAGCAGTGAAGGGGCGGCGGCAGCCTACGAGCAGTACTTC.

CDR3 loop: CAITEDSNQPQHF. In nucleotides, the CDR3 is TGTGCCATCACCGAAGATAGCAATCAGCCCCAGCATTTT. This chain links TRBV10-3 with TRBJ1-5; D gene ambiguous. The CDR3 is 13 residues long. Germline V lookup: CDR1 ENHRY, CDR2 SYGVKD. Trimming removed 7 bases from V and 0 bases from J, with 7 bases in between.

This clone occurred a few times. The genes are TRBV23-1 and TRBJ1-2; a weak D match, TRBD1 (6 bases). TRBV23-1 is designated an ORF whose function remains uncertain. CDR3 size: 13 residues. The V end lost 8 bases, the J end lost 3 bases, and 13 bases lay between the germline ends. This CDR3 reads CASAQGLDYGYTF. The CDR3 DNA follows: TGCGCCAGCGCTCAGGGGCTCGACTATGGCTACACCTTC.

For this clone: Within the sample, other DNA sequences also encode this same CDR3. The chain has TRBV27 and TRBJ2-1; D is undetermined. Trimming left V 5 bases short and J 4 bases short, with 6 bases between. The germline V gene encodes CDR1 MNHEY and CDR2 SMNVEV (reference sequence). CDR3 size: 12 residues. CDR3 sequence: CASSPRYNEQFF. DNA of the CDR3: TGTGCCAGCAGTCCTAGGTACAATGAGCAGTTCTTC.

The chain links TRBV18 to TRBJ2-2; 8 nucleotides line up with TRBD2. V shed 3 bases, J shed 1 base, and the junction held 1 base outside the gene matches. The germline CDR1 and CDR2 sequences are KGHSH and LQKENI. This CDR3 has 15 amino acids. The CDR3 loop is CASSPREGNTGELFF. CDR3 DNA sequence: TGTGCCAGCTCACCCCGGGAGGGGAACACCGGGGAGCTGTTTTTT.

This clone was seen more than once but under ten times. V gene TRBV27 combines with J gene TRBJ1-2; maybe TRBD1 (6 bases). The CDR3 consists of 14 residues. Germline CDR1 is MNHEY and CDR2 is SMNVEV (reference sequence). V was shortened by 5 bases and J by 6 bases, with 16 bases between the two germline ends. The CDR3 is CASSGRAGDDGYTF. CDR3 coding DNA: TGTGCCAGCAGTGGGCGGGCAGGGGACGATGGCTACACCTTC.

CDR3 sequence: CASSGGSILGETQYF. The CDR3, as DNA: TGTGCCAGTAGTGGCGGGAGTATATTGGGGGAGACCCAGTACTTC. This chain links TRBV19 with TRBJ2-5, with 7 bases that match TRBD2. The CDR3 extends over 15 amino acids. Trimming took 5 bases from V and 5 from J; bases not matched to a gene: 11. Germline values: CDR1 LNHDA, CDR2 SQIVND (reference sequence).

The rearrangement uses TRBV7-3 and TRBJ2-1; D possibly uses TRBD1 or TRBD2 (5 bases each). CDR1 and CDR2 from the germline V gene are SGHTA and FQGTGA. This CDR3 is built from 14 residues. Between the trimmed V and J ends, which lost 4 bases and 5 bases, there was a span of 12 bases. CDR3 sequence: CASSSGVGDNEQFF. The DNA for the CDR3 is TGTGCCAGCAGCTCCGGGGTAGGGGACAATGAGCAGTTCTTC. The full variable domain, rest sourced from reference TRBV7-3 and TRBJ2-1, is GAGVSQTPSNKVTEKGKYVELRCDPISGHTALYWYRQSLGQGPEFLIYFQGTGAADDSGLPNDRFFAVRPEGSVSTLKIQRTERGDSAVYLCASSSGVGDNEQFFGPGTRLTVL.

This clone was picked up a small number of times. The CDR3 here is CASNGPSEQYF. The CDR3 coding sequence is TGTGCCAGCAACGGACCCTCTGAGCAGTACTTC. The gene calls are TRBV5-8 and TRBJ2-7; D unclear. There are 11 residues in the CDR3. In germline, CDR1 is SGHTS, CDR2 YDEGEE. Trimming took 6 bases from V and 7 from J, leaving 11 bases between them.

The chain recombines TRBV7-9 with TRBJ1-1; tentative D call: TRBD1 (5 bases). Trimming cost V 5 bases and J 11 bases, with 15 bases left between them. The CDR3 is 12 residues long. From germline, CDR1 is SEHNR and CDR2 FQNEAQ (reference sequence). The CDR3 reads CASSPPTARAFF. CDR3 nucleotides: TGTGCCAGCAGCCCCCCGACAGCCCGGGCTTTCTTT.

This chain links TRBV7-9 with TRBJ2-1; D remains ambiguous. The V end was cut by 6 bases, the J end by 6 bases, with 18 bases between. This CDR3 has 15 amino acids. The germline V gene has CDR1 SEHNR and CDR2 FQNEAQ (reference sequence). The CDR3 DNA reads as TGTGCCAGCAGTAAGGCCGGCCGTCGCGCCAATGAGCAGTTCTTC. Residues: CASSKAGRRANEQFF.

This chain joins TRBV7-2 and TRBJ1-1, with D unresolved. The CDR3 is 13 residues long. Germline CDR1 and CDR2: SGHTA and FQGNSA. Trimming pared 2 bases from V and 11 bases from J, leaving 15 bases between. CDR3 DNA sequence: TGTGCCAGCAGCTTATGGGAGCCCTCGGAGGCTTTCTTT. This sequence encodes CASSLWEPSEAFF.

This rearrangement joins TRBV10-3 to TRBJ2-1; D tentatively fits TRBD1 or TRBD2 (5 bases each). CDR1 is ENHRY and CDR2 is SYGVKD in the germline V gene. CDR3 length: 15 amino acids. The ends were cut back, 2 bases at V and 8 bases at J, with 16 bases in the middle. The CDR3 DNA sequence: TGTGCCATCAGTGAGAAGGGACGCGGAGCCGATGAGCAGTTCTTC. It encodes CAISEKGRGADEQFF.